This record covers a single TCR beta chain. Antigen specificity is unknown. This sample was included in a study of cytomegalovirus exposure and HLA in healthy donors. Study information: The same platform as the approximately 730 first-cohort repertoires was used for the 130 or so validation repertoires, a later analysis reported.

Donors came from a validation cohort of 90 to 150 subjects, distinct from the first 666-subject cohort. V lost 0 bases, J lost 3 bases, and 7 bases stayed unmatched. Per germline, CDR1 SGDLS and CDR2 YYNGEE. The CDR3 is 17 residues long. TCRdb's table, derived via immunoSEQ multiplex PCR, lists solely in-frame clones and lacks some. The sample includes about 140,000 clones, approximately 86% seen only once; the top ten take 7% to 9%. Study findings and constraints: Three CMV-associated chains were confirmed in vitro to be specific for CMV antigens.

This receptor was taken from a woman between 18 and 30 years old in good health and CMV-seropositive. The chain employs TRBV9 and TRBJ2-3; 10 bases map to TRBD2. Input material: PBMCs. The CDR3 spells CASSVGASGRMTDTQYF. For the CDR3, the DNA is TGTGCCAGCAGCGTAGGAGCTAGCGGGAGAATGACAGATACGCAGTATTTT.